This T cell receptor beta chain was sequenced during a study of beta chain features in type 1 diabetes. On the study more broadly: Examined across all samples were about 110 million sorted cells. General observations from the study: When Type 1 diabetes patients were examined, their TCRB CDR3s proved moderately but significantly shorter in all four CD4+ subsets. Type 1 diabetes patients had VDJ junctions that carried fewer insertions and more deletions.

Each of the CD4+ naive, central memory, regulatory and stem cell-like memory populations was sorted via CD45RO/CCR7/CD25/CD127/CD95/CD27. The V end lost 3 bases, the J end lost 3 bases, and 2 bases lay between the germline ends. This CDR3 spans 10 amino acids. Germline V lookup: CDR1 DFQATT, CDR2 SNEGSKA (reference sequence). This clone was seen a few times. Antigen specificity is unknown. Reverse transcription of all isolated RNA meant that expressed TCRB transcripts were sequenced. Profiling relied on immunoSEQ multiplex PCR, and the TCRdb table lists in-frame clones only, not all of them. The sample includes hundreds of thousands of clones, less than 10% of them seen just once.

The clonotype was recovered from a woman between 18 and 29 years old in good health. J is TRBJ1-2 and V is TRBV20-1; D is ambiguous. Sequenced sample: central memory CD4+ T cells from blood. The CDR3 DNA is TGCAGTGCTAGTTACTATGGCTACACCTTC. Translated: CSASYYGYTF.